This TCR beta chain is from a study of beta chain features in type 1 diabetes. On the study more broadly: In all, 107,917,701 sorted cells from all samples were analyzed. Study-level points and caveats: TCRB repertoires of naive, central memory and Treg cells appeared more similar among patients than among healthy donors. Researchers caution that PCR might favor shorter templates, equally among patients and controls.

On this clone itself: Its matching antigen is unknown.

The CDR3 is 14 residues long. Germline V gene data show CDR1 as SGHNT and CDR2 as YYREEE (reference sequence). The germline V and J ends were trimmed by 0 bases and 8 bases, with 9 bases remaining between them. Sequencing targeted expressed TCRB transcripts, as all isolated RNA had been reverse transcribed. Some clones are missing from TCRdb's copy, which holds only in-frame ones; the method was immunoSEQ multiplex PCR. In the table there are 400,000 to 500,000 clones, roughly 14% of which are singletons. V and J are TRBV5-4 and TRBJ1-6, with D perhaps TRBD1 (5 bases). Material for sequencing was naive CD4+ T cells from blood. The origin of this receptor is a man aged 30-40 years in good health. CDR3 nucleotides: TGTGCCAGCAGCTTGGCTTGGGGGGATTCACCCCTCCACTTT. It encodes CASSLAWGDSPLHF.